This T cell receptor beta chain was retrieved from a study of T-cell reconstitution after alpha-beta-depleted transplantation in children (dated by TCRdb to the mid-2010s). Concerning the study at large: Using TCR repertoire profiling, the study followed T-cell immune reconstitution in a quantitative way in children after TCRalphabeta/CD19-depleted allogeneic hematopoietic cell transplantation.

This clonotype was seen only a few times. There is no known antigen for this receptor. The record has no base qualities; no much larger clone is one base away. The protocol used for the library was PCR. The instrument given in TCRdb is Illumina HiSeq 2500. TCR libraries were prepared with molecular barcoding, using unique molecular identifiers to normalize TCRbeta repertoire quantification. Using fastp at Q25 and MiXCR, TCRdb reprocessed the public reads and kept productive beta chains. Rows with one shared CDR3 protein collapse into an entry with the most common genes and DNA. In all, the sample holds about 830,000 distinct CDR3 sequences, and about 16% of those were seen once. The biggest ten clones account for roughly 5% of the sample. On the study overall, not on this receptor specifically: Over subsequent months, a decline in hyperexpanded clone frequencies was noted, and after one year, T-cell counts and TCRbeta diversity were mostly ascribed to newly produced T cells. The apparently early alphabetaT-cell count recovery about two months after transplant was reportedly dependent on only several hundred rapidly expanded clones derived from non-depleted graft cells. In some patients, the high TCRbeta diversity seen at day 60 was put down to recipient T cells and intrathymic progenitors that had survived conditioning.

Trimming accounts for 2 bases at V and 3 bases at J, while the number of junction bases matched to no gene is 7. Sequences MNHEY (CDR1) and SVGAGI (CDR2) are obtained from the germline V gene. Measured from the cysteine to the phenylalanine, the CDR3 is 15 residues long. This entry keeps only the CDR3 DNA: 45 bases, framed from base 1. According to the study, the label for this sample's treatment or condition signals: allogeneic hematopoietic cell transplantation with graft depleted of TCRalphabeta T cells and CD19 B cells. Transplant recipients were children who received TCRalphabeta/CD19-depleted allogeneic hematopoietic cell grafts.

The material was PBMCs, mostly from graft donor cells, obtained 360 days after TCRalphabeta/CD19-depleted stem cell transplant. The sequence came from a male patient younger than 18 who had a stem cell transplant for acute lymphoblastic leukemia, so the T cells may come from the graft donor. The chain is assembled from TRBV6-5 and TRBJ2-7; TRBD1 fits 7 bases in the junction. The DNA reads TGTGCCAGCAGTTACAAGGGCAGGGGGAACTACGAGCAGTACTTC. Translated, this is CASSYKGRGNYEQYF.